The 6 T cell receptor beta chains reported below all come from one sample, sequenced in a study of long-term antiretroviral therapy in people with HIV. The authors ran the immunoSEQ assay, v3.0, at survey level. Sequencing used immunoSEQ multiplex PCR; TCRdb keeps in-frame clones, though not all of them. The sample records approximately 17,000 clones, 76% being singletons. The source material was unsorted PBMCs, sampled roughly 2.5 years before starting antiretroviral therapy. The receptor set was obtained from a woman in her 50s with HIV.

J is TRBJ2-5 and V is TRBV18; TRBD1 matches 7 bases. V was pared by 0 bases and J by 7 bases, with 14 bases of the junction left unmatched. This CDR3 contains 17 residues. The germline CDR1 and CDR2 sequences are KGHSH and LQKENI. CDR3 region: CASSPPNRDRDVSTQYF. In DNA, the CDR3 is TGTGCCAGCTCACCACCGAATCGGGACAGAGATGTTTCGACCCAGTACTTC.

J is TRBJ1-1 and V is TRBV5-5, with D hard to call. V lost 2 bases and J lost 4, with 12 bases in between. Germline assignment: CDR1 SGHKS and CDR2 YYEKEE (reference sequence). CDR3 size: 14 residues. This chain's CDR3 is CASSFWMGSTEAFF. CDR3 in DNA: TGTGCCAGCAGCTTTTGGATGGGCAGCACTGAAGCTTTCTTT.

J is TRBJ2-1 and V is TRBV9; no clear D. The CDR3 extends over 17 amino acids. Trimming left V 0 bases short and J 2 bases short, with 15 bases between. Germline CDR1 is SGDLS and CDR2 is YYNGEE. For the CDR3, the DNA is TGTGCCAGCAGCGTAGCTGATGCGGATACTACCTACAATGAGCAGTTCTTC. Amino acids: CASSVADADTTYNEQFF.

V gene TRBV9 combines with J gene TRBJ2-2; TRBD2 matches 8 bases. Unmatched junction bases numbered 9, after V lost 0 bases and J lost 5 bases. The germline V gene has CDR1 SGDLS and CDR2 YYNGEE. The CDR3 runs 17 residues. In nucleotides, the CDR3 is TGTGCCAGCAGCGTAGGGTCCGGGGGGGCCGAGACCGGGGAGCTGTTTTTT. Translating gives CASSVGSGGAETGELFF.

J is TRBJ2-5 and V is TRBV5-1; 8 bases agree with TRBD2. CDR3 length equals 15 residues. The J segment lost 1 base and the V segment lost 4 bases, leaving 6 bases of the junction unmatched. Germline V CDR1 and CDR2: SGHRS, YFSETQ. CDR3 bases: TGCGCCAGCAGCACGGGGGGGCCGACCCAAGAGACCCAGTACTTC. Translation: CASSTGGPTQETQYF. Variable domain in full (rest from reference TRBV5-1 and TRBJ2-5): KAGVTQTPRYLIKTRGQQVTLSCSPISGHRSVSWYQQTPGQGLQFLFEYFSETQRNKGNFPGRFSGRQFSNSRSEMNVSTLELGDSALYLCASSTGGPTQETQYFGPGTRLLVL.

This sequence joins TRBV7-2 and TRBJ2-5, with 14 bases lining up with TRBD2. J gave up 5 bases and V 5 bases, and 7 bases lay outside the gene matches. The CDR3 runs to 16 residues. CDR1 and CDR2 (germline): SGHTA, FQGNSA. The CDR3 sequence is CASSLGTSGGKETQYF. CDR3 DNA sequence: TGTGCCAGCAGCCTCGGGACTAGCGGGGGTAAGGAGACCCAGTACTTC.